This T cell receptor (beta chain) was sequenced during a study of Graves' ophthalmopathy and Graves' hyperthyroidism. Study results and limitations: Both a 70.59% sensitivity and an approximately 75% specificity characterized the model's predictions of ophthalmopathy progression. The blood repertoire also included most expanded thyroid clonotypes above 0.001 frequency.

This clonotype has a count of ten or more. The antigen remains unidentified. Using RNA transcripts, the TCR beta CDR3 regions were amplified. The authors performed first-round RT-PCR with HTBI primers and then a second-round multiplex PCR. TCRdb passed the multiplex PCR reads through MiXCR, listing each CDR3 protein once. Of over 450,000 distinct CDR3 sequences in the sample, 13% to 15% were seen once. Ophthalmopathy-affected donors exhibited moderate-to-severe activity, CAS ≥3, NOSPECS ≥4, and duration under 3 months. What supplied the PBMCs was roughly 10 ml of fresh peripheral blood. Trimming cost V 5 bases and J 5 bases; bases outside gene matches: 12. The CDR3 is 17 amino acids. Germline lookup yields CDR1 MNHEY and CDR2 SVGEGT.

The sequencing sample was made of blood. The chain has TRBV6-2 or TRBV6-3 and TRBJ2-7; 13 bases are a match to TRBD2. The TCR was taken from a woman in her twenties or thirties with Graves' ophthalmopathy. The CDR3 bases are TGTGCCAGCAGTACACCACGACTAGCGGGAGGTACAGACGAGCAGTACTTC. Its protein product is CASSTPRLAGGTDEQYF.